The rows below give T cell receptor beta chains drawn from one sample of a study of Ad26.COV2.S vaccination and SARS-CoV-2 variants. The repertoire was sequenced with immunoSEQ multiplex PCR; TCRdb's copy has only in-frame clones and lacks some. The sample gives about 350,000 clones, around 88% of which show up once; over 8.5% is in the top ten. The material was peripheral blood, obtained in a trial of Ad26.COV2.S vaccine versus placebo. Receptor source: a person between 18 and 60 years old who received the Ad26.COV2.S COVID-19 vaccine or a placebo. Both conserved end residues are part of each CDR3. The D gene is left open where the match is weak. Rows may omit the clone size; those that give it use once, few, many or a size class.

cdr3_aa: CASSVVAGGQETQYF; cdr3_nt: TGTGCCAGCAGCGTAGTGGCGGGGGGCCAAGAGACCCAGTACTTC; v_call: TRBV9; j_call: TRBJ2-5; d_call: TRBD2; clone_size: NA
cdr3_aa: CASSQVTSGRGYEQYF; cdr3_nt: TGTGCCAGCAGCCAAGTAACTAGCGGGAGGGGCTACGAGCAGTACTTC; v_call: TRBV4-2; j_call: TRBJ2-7; d_call: TRBD2; clone_size: NA
cdr3_aa: CASSPTGRFNEKLFF; cdr3_nt: TGTGCCAGCAGCCCTACGGGGAGATTCAATGAAAAACTGTTTTTT; v_call: TRBV7-8; j_call: TRBJ1-4; d_call: NA; clone_size: NA
cdr3_aa: CASSYRYEQYF; cdr3_nt: TGTGCCAGCAGCTACCGATACGAGCAGTACTTC; v_call: TRBV5-8; j_call: TRBJ2-7; d_call: NA; clone_size: once
cdr3_aa: CSLTEGAEAFF; cdr3_nt: TGCAGCCTTACGGAAGGAGCTGAAGCTTTCTTT; v_call: TRBV29-1; j_call: TRBJ1-1; d_call: NA; clone_size: NA
cdr3_aa: CASSDRTYGYTF; cdr3_nt: TGTGCCAGCAGCGACAGAACCTATGGCTACACCTTC; v_call: TRBV5-6; j_call: TRBJ1-2; d_call: NA; clone_size: NA
cdr3_aa: CASASARGSYNSPLHF; cdr3_nt: TGCGCCAGCGCCTCGGCCAGAGGATCGTACAATTCACCCCTCCACTTT; v_call: TRBV4-1; j_call: TRBJ1-6; d_call: NA; clone_size: NA
cdr3_aa: CASSQVSADYNEQFF; cdr3_nt: TGCGCCAGCAGCCAAGTCTCGGCGGACTACAATGAGCAGTTCTTC; v_call: TRBV4-3; j_call: TRBJ2-1; d_call: NA; clone_size: NA
cdr3_aa: CASSFRQAGEQYF; cdr3_nt: TGTGCCAGCAGTTTCCGACAGGCGGGCGAGCAGTACTTC; v_call: TRBV12-3/TRBV12-4; j_call: TRBJ2-7; d_call: NA; clone_size: NA
cdr3_aa: CASSQDQRALMGNTIYF; cdr3_nt: TGTGCCAGCAGCCAAGATCAGAGGGCCCTTATGGGAAACACCATATATTTT; v_call: TRBV4-2; j_call: TRBJ1-3; d_call: NA; clone_size: NA